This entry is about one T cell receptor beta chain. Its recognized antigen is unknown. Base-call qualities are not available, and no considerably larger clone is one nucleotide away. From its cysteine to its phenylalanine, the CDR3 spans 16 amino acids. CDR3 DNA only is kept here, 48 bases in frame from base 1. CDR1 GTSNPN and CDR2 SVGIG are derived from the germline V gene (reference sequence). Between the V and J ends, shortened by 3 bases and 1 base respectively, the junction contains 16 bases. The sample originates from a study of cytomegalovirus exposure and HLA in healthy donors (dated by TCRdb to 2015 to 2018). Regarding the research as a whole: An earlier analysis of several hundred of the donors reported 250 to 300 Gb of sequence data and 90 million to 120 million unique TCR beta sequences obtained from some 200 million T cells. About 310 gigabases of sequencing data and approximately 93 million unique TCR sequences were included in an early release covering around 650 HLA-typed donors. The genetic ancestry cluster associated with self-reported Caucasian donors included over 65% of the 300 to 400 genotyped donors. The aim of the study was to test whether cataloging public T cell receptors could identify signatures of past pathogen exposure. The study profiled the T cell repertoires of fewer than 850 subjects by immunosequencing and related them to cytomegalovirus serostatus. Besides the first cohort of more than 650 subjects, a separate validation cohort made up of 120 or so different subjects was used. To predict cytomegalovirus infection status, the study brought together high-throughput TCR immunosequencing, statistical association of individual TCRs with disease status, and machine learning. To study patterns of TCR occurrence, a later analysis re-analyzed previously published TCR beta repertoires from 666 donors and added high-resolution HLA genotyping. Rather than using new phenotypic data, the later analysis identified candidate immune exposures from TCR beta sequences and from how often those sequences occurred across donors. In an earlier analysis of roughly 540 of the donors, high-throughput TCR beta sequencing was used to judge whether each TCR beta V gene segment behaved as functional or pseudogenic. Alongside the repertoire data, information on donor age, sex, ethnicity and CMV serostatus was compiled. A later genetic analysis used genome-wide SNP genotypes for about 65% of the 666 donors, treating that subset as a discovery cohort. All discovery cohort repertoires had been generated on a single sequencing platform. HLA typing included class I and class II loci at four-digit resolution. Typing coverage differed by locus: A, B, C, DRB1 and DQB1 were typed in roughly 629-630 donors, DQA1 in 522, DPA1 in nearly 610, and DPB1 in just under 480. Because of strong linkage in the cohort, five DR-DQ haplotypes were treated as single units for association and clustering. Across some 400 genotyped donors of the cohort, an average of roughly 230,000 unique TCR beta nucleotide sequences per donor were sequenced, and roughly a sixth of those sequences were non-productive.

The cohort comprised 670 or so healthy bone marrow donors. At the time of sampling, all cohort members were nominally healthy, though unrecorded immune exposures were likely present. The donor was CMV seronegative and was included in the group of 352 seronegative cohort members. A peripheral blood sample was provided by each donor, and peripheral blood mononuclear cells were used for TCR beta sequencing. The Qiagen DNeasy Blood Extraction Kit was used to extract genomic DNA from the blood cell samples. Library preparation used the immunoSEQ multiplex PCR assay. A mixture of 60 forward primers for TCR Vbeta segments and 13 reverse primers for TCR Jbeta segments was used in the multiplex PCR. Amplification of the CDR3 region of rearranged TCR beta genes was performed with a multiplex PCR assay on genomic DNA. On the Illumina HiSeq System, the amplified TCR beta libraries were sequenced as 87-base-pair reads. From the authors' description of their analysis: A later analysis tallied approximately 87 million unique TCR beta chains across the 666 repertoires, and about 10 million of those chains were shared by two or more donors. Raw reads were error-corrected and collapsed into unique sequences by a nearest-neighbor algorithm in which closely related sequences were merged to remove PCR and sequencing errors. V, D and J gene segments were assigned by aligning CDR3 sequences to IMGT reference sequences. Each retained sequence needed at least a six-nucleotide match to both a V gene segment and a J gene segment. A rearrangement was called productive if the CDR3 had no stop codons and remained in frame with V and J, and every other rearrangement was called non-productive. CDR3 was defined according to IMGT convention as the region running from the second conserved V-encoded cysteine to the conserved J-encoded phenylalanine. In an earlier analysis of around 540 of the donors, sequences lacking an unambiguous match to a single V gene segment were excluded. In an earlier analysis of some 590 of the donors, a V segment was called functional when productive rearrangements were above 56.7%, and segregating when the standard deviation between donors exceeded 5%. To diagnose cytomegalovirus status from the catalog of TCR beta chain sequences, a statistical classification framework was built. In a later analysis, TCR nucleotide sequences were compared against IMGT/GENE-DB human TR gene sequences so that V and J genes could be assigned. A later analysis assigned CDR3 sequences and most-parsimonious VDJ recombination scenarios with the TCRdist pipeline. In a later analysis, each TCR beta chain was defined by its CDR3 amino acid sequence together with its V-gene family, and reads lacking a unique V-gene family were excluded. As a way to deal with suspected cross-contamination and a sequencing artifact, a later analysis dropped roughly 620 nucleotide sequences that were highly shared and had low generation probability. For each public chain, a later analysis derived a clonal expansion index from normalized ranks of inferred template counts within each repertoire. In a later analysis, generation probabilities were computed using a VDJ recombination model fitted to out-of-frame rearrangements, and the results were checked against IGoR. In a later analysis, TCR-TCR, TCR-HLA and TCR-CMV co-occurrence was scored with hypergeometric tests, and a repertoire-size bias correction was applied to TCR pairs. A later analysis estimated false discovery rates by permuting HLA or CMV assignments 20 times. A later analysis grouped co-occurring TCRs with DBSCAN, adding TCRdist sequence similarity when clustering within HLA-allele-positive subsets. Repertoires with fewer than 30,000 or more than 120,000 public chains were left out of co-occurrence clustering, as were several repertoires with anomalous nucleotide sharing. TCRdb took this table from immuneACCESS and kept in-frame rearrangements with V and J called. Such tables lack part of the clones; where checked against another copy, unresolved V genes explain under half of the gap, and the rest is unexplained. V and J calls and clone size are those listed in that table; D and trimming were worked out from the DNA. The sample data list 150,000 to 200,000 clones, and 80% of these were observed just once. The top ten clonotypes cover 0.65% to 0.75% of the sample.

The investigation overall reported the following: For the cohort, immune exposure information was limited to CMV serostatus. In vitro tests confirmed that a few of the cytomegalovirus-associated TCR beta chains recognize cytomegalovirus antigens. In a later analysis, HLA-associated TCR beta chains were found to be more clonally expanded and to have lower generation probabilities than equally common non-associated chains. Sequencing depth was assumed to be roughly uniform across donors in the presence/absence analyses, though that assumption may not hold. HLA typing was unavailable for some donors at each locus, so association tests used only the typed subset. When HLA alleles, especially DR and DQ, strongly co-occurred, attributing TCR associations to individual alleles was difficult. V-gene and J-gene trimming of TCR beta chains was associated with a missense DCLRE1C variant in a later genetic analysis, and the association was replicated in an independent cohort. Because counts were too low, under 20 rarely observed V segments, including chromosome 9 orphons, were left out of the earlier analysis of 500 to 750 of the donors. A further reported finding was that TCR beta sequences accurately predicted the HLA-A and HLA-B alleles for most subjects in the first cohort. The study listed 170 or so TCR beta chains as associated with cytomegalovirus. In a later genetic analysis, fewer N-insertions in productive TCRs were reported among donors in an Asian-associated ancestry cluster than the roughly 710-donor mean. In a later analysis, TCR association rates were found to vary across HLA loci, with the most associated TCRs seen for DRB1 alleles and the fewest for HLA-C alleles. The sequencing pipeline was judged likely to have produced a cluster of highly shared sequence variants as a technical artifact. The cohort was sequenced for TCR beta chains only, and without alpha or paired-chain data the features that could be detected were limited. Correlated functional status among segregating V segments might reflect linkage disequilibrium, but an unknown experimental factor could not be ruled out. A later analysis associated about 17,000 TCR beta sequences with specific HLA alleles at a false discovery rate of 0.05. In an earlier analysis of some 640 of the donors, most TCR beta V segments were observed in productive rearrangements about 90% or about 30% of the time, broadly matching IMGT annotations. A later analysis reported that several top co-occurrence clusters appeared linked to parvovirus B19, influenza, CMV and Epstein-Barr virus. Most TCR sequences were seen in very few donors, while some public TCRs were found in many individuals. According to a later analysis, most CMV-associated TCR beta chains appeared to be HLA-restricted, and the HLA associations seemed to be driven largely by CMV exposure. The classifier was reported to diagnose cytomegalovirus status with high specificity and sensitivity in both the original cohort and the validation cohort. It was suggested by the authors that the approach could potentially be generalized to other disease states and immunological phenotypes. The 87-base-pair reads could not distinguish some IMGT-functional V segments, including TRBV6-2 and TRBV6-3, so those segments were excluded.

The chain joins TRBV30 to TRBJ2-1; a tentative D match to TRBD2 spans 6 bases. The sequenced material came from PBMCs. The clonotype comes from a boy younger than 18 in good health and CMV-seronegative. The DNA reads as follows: TGTGCCTGGAGCCATCTTACGGCGGGGTCCTACAATGAGCAGTTCTTC. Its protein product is CAWSHLTAGSYNEQFF.